These T cell receptor beta chains were read from a single sample in a study of blood T cells in healthy people across ages. MiXCR was run by TCRdb on the 5' RACE reads, yielding one entry per CDR3 protein. Of 450,000 to 700,000 distinct CDR3 sequences in the sample, 27% were seen once. The sample was blood. These receptors all stem from a woman between 65 and 79 years old in good health. Both conserved end residues are part of each CDR3. D genes are given only for firm matches. Clone size is shown for a subset of rows, as once, few, many or a class of expanded clone.

CDR3nt	CDR3aa	d_gene	abundance	v_gene	j_gene
TGTGCCAGCAGTAATACCGGGACAGACAGCACAGATACGCAGTATTTT	CASSNTGTDSTDTQYF	TRBD1	.	TRBV6-6	TRBJ2-3
TGTGCCAGCAGCGGTAGGACAGGGGATTGGGAGACCCAGTACTTC	CASSGRTGDWETQYF	TRBD1	.	TRBV2	TRBJ2-5
TGTGCCAGCAGCTTAGCACTAGCGGGGGGTTCCGAGCAGTTCTTC	CASSLALAGGSEQFF	TRBD2	few	TRBV11-2	TRBJ2-1
TGCGCCAGCAGCAGGGGGGGCAGCAGGGATGAGCAGTTCTTC	CASSRGGSRDEQFF	.	.	TRBV5-1	TRBJ2-1
TGTGCCAGCAGCGTAGACGGGACCAGGGGCTATGGCTACACCTTC	CASSVDGTRGYGYTF	.	few	TRBV9	TRBJ1-2
TGCAGTGCGCTCACCGGGACTAGCGGGGGAAGTGAGCAGTTCTTC	CSALTGTSGGSEQFF	TRBD2	few	TRBV20-1	TRBJ2-1
TGCAGTGCTGACGCTAGCGGGGCGGAGACCCAGTACTTC	CSADASGAETQYF	TRBD2	.	TRBV20-1	TRBJ2-5
TGTGCCAGCAGCCAAAGAGGCCTGGCCTATGGCTACACCTTC	CASSQRGLAYGYTF	.	few	TRBV11-3	TRBJ1-2
TGTGCCAGCAGCCCCGGCCGGGCCGAAAAACTGTTTTTT	CASSPGRAEKLFF	.	few	TRBV7-8	TRBJ1-4
TGTGCCAGCACCGCAAGCAGGGGCGCCTCCTATAATTCACCCCTCCACTTT	CASTASRGASYNSPLHF	.	few	TRBV7-2	TRBJ1-6
TGTGCCAGCAGTTACTCGAAGGTCGGGGGGTATGGTGAGCAGTTCTTC	CASSYSKVGGYGEQFF	TRBD2	.	TRBV6-2/TRBV6-3	TRBJ2-1
TGTGCCAGCGAGGCGGGGGGGCCTTCATACAATGAGCAGTTCTTC	CASEAGGPSYNEQFF	TRBD2	many	TRBV7-2	TRBJ2-1
TGTGCCAGCAGTTACCTGCAAGGTGACAATGAGCAGTTCTTC	CASSYLQGDNEQFF	.	few	TRBV6-5	TRBJ2-1
TGTGCCAGCAGGAAGGGGGCCACGACTCGGAATCAGCCCCAGCATTTT	CASRKGATTRNQPQHF	TRBD1	.	TRBV2	TRBJ1-5
TGTGCCTGGAGTGTCGGGACTAGTTACGAGCAGTACTTC	CAWSVGTSYEQYF	TRBD2	.	TRBV30	TRBJ2-7
TGCAGTGCTAGAGATTGGGGACGAGACTACAATGAGCAGTTCTTC	CSARDWGRDYNEQFF	.	.	TRBV20-1	TRBJ2-1
TGCAGTGCTAGCTTCCAGGGAGGTGGGAAACTGTTTTTT	CSASFQGGGKLFF	.	.	TRBV20-1	TRBJ1-4
TGTGCCAGCGGGGTGGGCAGATCCTACGAGCAGTACTTC	CASGVGRSYEQYF	.	few	TRBV12-3/TRBV12-4	TRBJ2-7
TGTGCCAGTAGTATAGACACCGGGGAGCCGTTTTTT	CASSIDTGEPFF	.	few	TRBV19	TRBJ2-2
TGCAGTGCTGGACAGGGGGGCGCTGAAGCTTTCTTT	CSAGQGGAEAFF	TRBD1	few	TRBV20-1	TRBJ1-1
TGTGCCAGCAGATCCGTATCCGGGCCCGCCACCCTCCACTTT	CASRSVSGPATLHF	.	.	TRBV6-2/TRBV6-3	TRBJ1-6
TGTGCCAGCAGCCCTACCGGGACAGGAGGAAATTCACCCCTCCACTTT	CASSPTGTGGNSPLHF	TRBD1	.	TRBV7-2	TRBJ1-6
TGCAGCGTTGATCGGTTTGATGGGGAGACCCAGTACTTC	CSVDRFDGETQYF	.	few	TRBV29-1	TRBJ2-5
TGTGCCAGCAGCTTTAGCGGGGGGGCAGGAAGAGATACGCAGTATTTT	CASSFSGGAGRDTQYF	TRBD2	few	TRBV7-3	TRBJ2-3
TGTGCCAGCAGCCAAAGCAGCGGTCTGACCGGGGAGCTGTTTTTT	CASSQSSGLTGELFF	.	few	TRBV3-1	TRBJ2-2
TGTGCCTGTTCCGATTTACAGGGAACCTATGGCTACACCTTC	CACSDLQGTYGYTF	.	.	TRBV6-1	TRBJ1-2